This TCR beta chain stems from a study of neoadjuvant anti-PD-1 for oral cavity cancer. Some clones are missing from TCRdb's copy, which holds only in-frame ones; the method was immunoSEQ multiplex PCR. This sample has around 15,000 clones, with approximately 68% found just once. Only a few counts were recorded for this clone. Between the trimmed V and J ends, which lost 3 bases and 4 bases, there was a span of 12 bases. CDR1 is SGHTA, CDR2 FQGNSA, per germline. CDR3 length: 14 residues. PBMCs were not maintained or expanded in culture before analysis. This chain connects TRBV7-2 to TRBJ1-1; D is possibly TRBD1 (5 bases). The clonotype originates from a person aged 35 to 85 with oral cavity squamous cell carcinoma. Sequences were derived from PBMCs, sampled before nivolumab (anti-PD-1) treatment. The CDR3 region has the DNA TGTGCCAGCAGCTTCAGGGAGGTGGGCACTGAAGCTTTCTTT. Its protein product is CASSFREVGTEAFF.